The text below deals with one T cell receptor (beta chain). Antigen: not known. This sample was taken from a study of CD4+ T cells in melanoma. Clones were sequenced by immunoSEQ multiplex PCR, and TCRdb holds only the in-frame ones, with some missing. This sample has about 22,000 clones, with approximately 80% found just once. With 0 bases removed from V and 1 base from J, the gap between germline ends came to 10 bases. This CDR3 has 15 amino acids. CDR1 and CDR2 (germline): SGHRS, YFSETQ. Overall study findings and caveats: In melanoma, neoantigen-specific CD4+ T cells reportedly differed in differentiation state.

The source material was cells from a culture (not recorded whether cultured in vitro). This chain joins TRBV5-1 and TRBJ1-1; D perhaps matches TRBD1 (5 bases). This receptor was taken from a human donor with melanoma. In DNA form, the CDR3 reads TGCGCCAGCAGCTTGGCTGGACAACCGAACACTGAAGCTTTCTTT. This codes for CASSLAGQPNTEAFF.